The 27 T cell receptor beta chains given below trace back to one sample, sequenced in a study of CD8 T cells in Susac syndrome. A quantity of about 0.45 to 1 ug RNA underwent reverse transcription using random hexamers. TCRdb re-called the immunoSEQ multiplex PCR reads with MiXCR, one entry per CDR3 protein. The table lists 95,000 to 150,000 distinct CDR3 sequences, over 85% of them singletons, with around 0.2% in the top ten. Material: CD8+ T cells from PBMCs. These receptors originate from a human donor with Susac syndrome.

The chain recombines TRBV6-5 with TRBJ1-4; D gene uncertain. From germline, CDR1 is MNHEY and CDR2 SVGAGI. The CDR3 covers 13 residues. V lost 4 bases to trimming and J lost 7 bases, with 10 bases between them. In DNA, the CDR3 is TGTGCCAGCAGTTTACGGGAGACTGAAAAACTGTTTTTT. This encodes CASSLRETEKLFF.

The chain employs TRBV19 and TRBJ1-1, with TRBD1 as a possible D gene (6 bases). Per germline, CDR1 LNHDA and CDR2 SQIVND (reference sequence). There are 13 residues in the CDR3. Trimming stripped 5 bases from V and 4 bases from J, with 11 bases between. CDR3 sequence reads: CASSLTGSTEAFF. The CDR3 bases are TGTGCCAGTAGTCTAACAGGGAGCACTGAAGCTTTCTTT.

The chain links TRBV5-4 to TRBJ2-7; tentative D call: TRBD2 (5 bases). The V end lost 5 bases, the J end lost 2 bases, and 8 bases lay between the germline ends. The CDR3 loop spans 12 amino acids. Per the germline V gene, CDR1 is SGHNT and CDR2 is YYREEE (reference sequence). The CDR3 coding sequence is TGTGCCAGCAGTCTCGGGACCTACGAGCAGTACTTC. Amino acids: CASSLGTYEQYF.

The chain employs TRBV12-3 or TRBV12-4 and TRBJ2-5; possibly TRBD1 or TRBD2 for D (5 bases each). The V and J ends lost 5 bases and 5 bases respectively, with 15 bases between them. This CDR3 has 14 amino acids. CDR3 DNA: TGTGCCAGCAGTCCGCCGGGGTGGGGGGAGACCCAGTACTTC. This translates into CASSPPGWGETQYF.

The gene calls are TRBV14 and TRBJ2-5, with D possibly being TRBD2 (6 bases). Per the germline V gene, CDR1 is SGHDN and CDR2 is FVKESK. This CDR3 has 17 residues. Trimming took 0 bases from V and 5 from J, leaving 19 bases between them. The CDR3 is CASSQDPNGGRWETQYF. DNA for the CDR3: TGTGCCAGCAGCCAAGATCCCAACGGGGGAAGGTGGGAGACCCAGTACTTC.

The gene calls are TRBV9 and TRBJ1-3; 7 positions agree with TRBD1. The germline V gene encodes CDR1 SGDLS and CDR2 YYNGEE. V shed 3 bases, J shed 2 bases, and the junction held 2 bases outside the gene matches. The CDR3 totals 14 residues. The DNA for the CDR3 is TGTGCCAGCAGCGGACAGGGACCTGGAAACACCATATATTTT. Protein product: CASSGQGPGNTIYF.

The chain couples TRBV6-5 to TRBJ2-3, with 7 nucleotides matching TRBD2. V trimming: 5 bases; J trimming: 2 bases; junction bases outside the gene matches: 7. The CDR3 contains 15 residues. Germline V gene sequence: CDR1 MNHEY, CDR2 SVGAGI. This CDR3 is CASSPLGGDTDTQYF. Here the CDR3 DNA reads TGTGCCAGCAGTCCACTGGGGGGGGACACAGATACGCAGTATTTT.

The chain has TRBV4-1 and TRBJ2-2, with D unresolved. The CDR3 consists of 11 residues. V lost 6 bases to trimming and J lost 5 bases, with 4 bases between them. The V gene's germline CDR1 is MGHRA and CDR2 YSYEKL. CDR3 loop: CASRETGELFF. As DNA, the CDR3 is TGCGCCAGCAGAGAAACCGGGGAGCTGTTTTTT.

This chain connects TRBV27 to TRBJ1-2; 7 bases map to TRBD1. Germline CDR1 and CDR2: MNHEY and SMNVEV (reference sequence). The CDR3 covers 14 residues. The ends lost 5 bases at V and 3 bases at J; junction bases unmatched: 6. DNA of the CDR3: TGTGCCAGCAGTCCTGGGACAGACCACTATGGCTACACCTTC. It encodes CASSPGTDHYGYTF.

This clonotype appeared once. The J gene is TRBJ2-2, the V gene TRBV9; perhaps TRBD2 as D (5 bases). Germline CDR1 is SGDLS and CDR2 is YYNGEE. The CDR3 sequence is 13 residues long. The V and J ends lost 7 bases and 6 bases respectively, with 13 bases between them. CDR3 region: CASGGLEAGELFF. CDR3 sequence (DNA): TGTGCCAGCGGAGGTTTAGAAGCCGGGGAGCTGTTTTTT.

This clonotype appeared a single time. This chain joins TRBV4-1 and TRBJ2-7; 11 positions agree with TRBD1. In germline, CDR1 is MGHRA, CDR2 YSYEKL. With V trimmed by 4 bases and J by 6 bases, 14 bases remained unmatched. This CDR3 has 17 residues. The CDR3 DNA sequence: TGCGCCAGCAGCCCAACCGGGACAGGGGGATCCTACGGCGAGCAGTACTTC. Translation gives CASSPTGTGGSYGEQYF.

J is TRBJ1-1 and V is TRBV10-2; no reliable D call. The germline V and J ends were trimmed by 4 bases and 2 bases, with 11 bases remaining between them. CDR3 length: 14 amino acids. Germline CDR1 WSHSY, CDR2 SAAADI. The CDR3 DNA reads as TGCGCCAGCAGTGGGCAATTTGTTAACACTGAAGCTTTCTTT. Amino acids: CASSGQFVNTEAFF.

The gene calls are TRBV15 and TRBJ1-5; D is ambiguous. From germline, CDR1 is LNHNV and CDR2 YYDKDF (reference sequence). This CDR3 comprises 13 residues. The V end was cut by 4 bases, the J end by 1 base, with 5 bases between. CDR3 sequence: CATSIPSNQPQHF. The DNA for the CDR3 is TGTGCCACCAGCATTCCAAGCAATCAGCCCCAGCATTTT.

This clonotype has a single count. The rearrangement joins TRBV15 to TRBJ2-1, with a weak D call TRBD2 (6 bases). Germline assignment: CDR1 LNHNV and CDR2 YYDKDF (reference sequence). The CDR3 sequence is 14 residues long. V lost 2 bases, J lost 9 bases, and 14 bases lay in between. CDR3 protein: CATSRNRESGEQFF. The CDR3 bases are TGTGCCACCAGCAGAAATCGGGAGTCTGGTGAGCAGTTCTTC.

The chain uses TRBV7-2 and TRBJ2-1; 11 bases are a match to TRBD2. Germline CDR1 is SGHTA and CDR2 is FQGNSA. V shed 2 bases and J 3 bases; nucleotides not matched to a gene: 6. This CDR3 spans 17 amino acids. The CDR3 sequence is CASSLPPSGGIYNEQFF. CDR3 DNA sequence: TGTGCCAGCAGCTTACCCCCTAGCGGGGGGATCTACAATGAGCAGTTCTTC.

The gene calls are TRBV7-9 and TRBJ1-2; D is possibly TRBD1 (5 bases). CDR1 and CDR2 from the germline V gene are SEHNR and FQNEAQ (reference sequence). The CDR3 is 16 residues long. V was clipped by 2 bases and J by 0 bases, with 13 bases between them. In DNA form, the CDR3 reads TGTGCCAGCAGCTTATCGCGGGACGAGGCTAACTATGGCTACACCTTC. Its protein product is CASSLSRDEANYGYTF.

This clonotype was seen a single time. The chain's CDR3 is CANTGTALDEQYF. DNA of the CDR3: TGTGCCAACACCGGGACAGCCCTCGACGAGCAGTACTTC. The rearrangement uses TRBV7-6 and TRBJ2-7; 7 nucleotides align to TRBD1. The length of the CDR3 is 13 residues. After removal of 10 bases from V and 5 bases from J, the junction contained 11 bases not matched to a gene. Looked up from germline, CDR1 is SGHVS and CDR2 is FNYEAQ.

This chain joins TRBV10-3 and TRBJ2-3; D uncertain. Trimming removed 7 bases from V and 3 bases from J, with 14 bases in between. The CDR3 extends over 14 amino acids. CDR1 ENHRY and CDR2 SYGVKD come from the germline V gene. The CDR3 bases are TGTGCCATCAACCAGGCCGAGAATACAGATACGCAGTATTTT. This translates into CAINQAENTDTQYF.

The sample holds one count of this clonotype. The J gene is TRBJ1-2, the V gene TRBV30; D is undetermined. The CDR3 length is 16 residues. V lost 0 bases and J 1 base, leaving 15 bases between the germline ends. From germline, CDR1 is GTSNPN and CDR2 SVGIG (reference sequence). The CDR3 sequence: CAWSVPEYRRNYGYTF. The CDR3 DNA reads TGTGCCTGGAGTGTACCGGAGTACCGCCGTAACTATGGCTACACCTTC.

J is TRBJ2-2 and V is TRBV4-3, with TRBD2 matching 8 bases. V shed 0 bases and J 2 bases; nucleotides not matched to a gene: 5. Germline V gene data show CDR1 as LGHNA and CDR2 as YSLEER. The CDR3 extends over 17 amino acids. The CDR3 sequence is CASSQDWREANTGELFF. DNA for the CDR3: TGCGCCAGCAGCCAAGATTGGCGGGAGGCCAACACCGGGGAGCTGTTTTTT.

The chain recombines TRBV7-9 with TRBJ1-1; D is possibly TRBD1 (5 bases). This CDR3 has 13 amino acids. Germline loops: CDR1 SEHNR, CDR2 FQNEAQ (reference sequence). The ends were cut back, 5 bases at V and 4 bases at J, with 11 bases in the middle. CDR3 sequence reads: CASSPPGFTEAFF. The CDR3 DNA is TGTGCCAGCAGCCCTCCAGGGTTCACTGAAGCTTTCTTT.

The chain carries TRBV7-9 and TRBJ1-2; 7 bases match TRBD1. Germline V lookup: CDR1 SEHNR, CDR2 FQNEAQ (reference sequence). The ends lost 4 bases at V and 6 bases at J; junction bases unmatched: 8. CDR3 length: 14 residues. The CDR3 bases are TGTGCCAGCAGCTCAGACCCCAGGGGGAATGGCTACACCTTC. Its translation is CASSSDPRGNGYTF.

This clonotype came up once. The CDR3 DNA is TGTGCCAGCAGTTCGGACACCACAGATACGCAGTATTTT. Its translation is CASSSDTTDTQYF. The genes are TRBV6-5 and TRBJ2-3, with D tentatively TRBD1 (5 bases). The CDR3 runs 13 residues. The germline V gene encodes CDR1 MNHEY and CDR2 SVGAGI. The V end lost 4 bases, the J end lost 2 bases, and 7 bases lay between the germline ends.

The chain links TRBV27 to TRBJ2-7; 9 bases map to TRBD1. Unmatched junction bases numbered 5, after V lost 8 bases and J lost 3 bases. Germline lookup yields CDR1 MNHEY and CDR2 SMNVEV (reference sequence). The CDR3 totals 13 residues. This CDR3 reads CASGGTGNYEQYF. For the CDR3, the DNA is TGTGCCAGCGGCGGGACAGGGAACTACGAGCAGTACTTC.

The chain links TRBV2 to TRBJ2-7; 11 bases agree with TRBD2. The CDR3 has 12 residues. V gave up 10 bases and J gave up 5 bases; unmatched junction bases: 4. Per germline, CDR1 SNHLY and CDR2 FYNNEI. The CDR3 DNA reads TGTGCCACCCTACTAGCGGGAGACGAGCAGTACTTC. Translating gives CATLLAGDEQYF.

The chain recombines TRBV12-3 or TRBV12-4 with TRBJ2-7; D gene unclear. CDR3 size: 14 residues. Trimming stripped 5 bases from V and 3 bases from J, with 14 bases between. CDR3 sequence: CASSPLRFGYEQYF. The DNA for the CDR3 is TGTGCCAGCAGTCCCCTCCGGTTTGGCTACGAGCAGTACTTC.

The chain employs TRBV20-1 and TRBJ1-1; D remains ambiguous. The germline V gene has CDR1 DFQATT and CDR2 SNEGSKA (reference sequence). Trimming left V 3 bases short and J 4 bases short, with 12 bases between. This CDR3 contains 13 residues. CDR3 sequence reads: CSARTQRVTEAFF. The CDR3 nucleotides read TGCAGTGCTAGGACCCAAAGGGTCACTGAAGCTTTCTTT.